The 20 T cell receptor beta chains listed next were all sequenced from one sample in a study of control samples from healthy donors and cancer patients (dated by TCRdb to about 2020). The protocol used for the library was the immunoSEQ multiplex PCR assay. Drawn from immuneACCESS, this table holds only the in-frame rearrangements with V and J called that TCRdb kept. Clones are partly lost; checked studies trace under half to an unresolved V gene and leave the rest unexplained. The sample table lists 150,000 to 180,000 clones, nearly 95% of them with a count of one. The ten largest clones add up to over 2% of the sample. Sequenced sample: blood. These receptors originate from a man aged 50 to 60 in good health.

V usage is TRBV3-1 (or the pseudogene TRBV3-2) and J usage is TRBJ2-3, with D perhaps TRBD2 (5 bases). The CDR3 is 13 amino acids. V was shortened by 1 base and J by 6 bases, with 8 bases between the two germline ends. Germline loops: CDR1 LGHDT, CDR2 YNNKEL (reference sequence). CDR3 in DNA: TGTGCCAGCAGCCAAGTCGGGAAGGATACGCAGTATTTT. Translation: CASSQVGKDTQYF.

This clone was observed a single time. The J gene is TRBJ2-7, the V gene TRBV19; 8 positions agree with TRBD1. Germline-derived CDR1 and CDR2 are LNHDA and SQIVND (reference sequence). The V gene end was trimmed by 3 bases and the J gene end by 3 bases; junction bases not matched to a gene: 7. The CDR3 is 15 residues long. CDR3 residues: CASSIGTGINYEQYF. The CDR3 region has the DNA TGTGCCAGTAGTATCGGGACAGGAATAAACTACGAGCAGTACTTC.

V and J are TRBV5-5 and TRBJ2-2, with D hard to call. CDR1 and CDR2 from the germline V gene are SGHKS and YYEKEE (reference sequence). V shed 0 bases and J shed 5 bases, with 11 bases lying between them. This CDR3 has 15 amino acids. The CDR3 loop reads CASSLGGVHTGELFF. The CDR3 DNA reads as TGTGCCAGCAGCTTGGGTGGTGTTCATACCGGGGAGCTGTTTTTT.

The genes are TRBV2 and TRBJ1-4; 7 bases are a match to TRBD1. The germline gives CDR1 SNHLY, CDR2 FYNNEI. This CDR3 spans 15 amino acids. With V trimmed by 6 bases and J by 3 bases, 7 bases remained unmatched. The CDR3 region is CASSRGGQPNEKLFF. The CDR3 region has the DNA TGTGCCAGCAGCCGCGGGGGACAGCCTAATGAAAAACTGTTTTTT.

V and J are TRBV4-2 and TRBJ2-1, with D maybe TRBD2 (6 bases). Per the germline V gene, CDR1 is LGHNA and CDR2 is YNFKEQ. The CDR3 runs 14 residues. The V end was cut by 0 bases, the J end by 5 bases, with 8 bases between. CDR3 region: CASSQDPGDNEQFF. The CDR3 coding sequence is TGTGCCAGCAGCCAAGATCCGGGGGACAATGAGCAGTTCTTC.

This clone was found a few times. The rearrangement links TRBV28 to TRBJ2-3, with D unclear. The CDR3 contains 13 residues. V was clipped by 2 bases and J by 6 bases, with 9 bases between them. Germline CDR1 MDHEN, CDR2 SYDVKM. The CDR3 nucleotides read TGTGCCAGCAGTTTAAGGGCCGTCGATACGCAGTATTTT. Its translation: CASSLRAVDTQYF.

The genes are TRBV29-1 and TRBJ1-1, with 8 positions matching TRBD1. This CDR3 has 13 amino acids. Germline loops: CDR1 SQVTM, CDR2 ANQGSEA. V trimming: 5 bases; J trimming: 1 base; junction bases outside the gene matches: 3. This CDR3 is CSVRTGTNTEAFF. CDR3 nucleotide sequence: TGCAGCGTTCGGACAGGGACGAACACTGAAGCTTTCTTT.

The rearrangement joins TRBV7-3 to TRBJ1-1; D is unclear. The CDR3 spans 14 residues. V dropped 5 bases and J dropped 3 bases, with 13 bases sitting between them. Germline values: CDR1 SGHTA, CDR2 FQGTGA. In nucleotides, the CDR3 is TGTGCCAGCAGCCTACACAACGCGGACACTGAAGCTTTCTTT. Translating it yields CASSLHNADTEAFF.

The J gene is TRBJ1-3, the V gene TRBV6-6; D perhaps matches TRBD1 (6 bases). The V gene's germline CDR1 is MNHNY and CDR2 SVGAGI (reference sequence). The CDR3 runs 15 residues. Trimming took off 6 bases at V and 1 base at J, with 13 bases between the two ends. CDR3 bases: TGTGCCAGCAGCCTCTCTCAGGGGTCTGGAAACACCATATATTTT. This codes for CASSLSQGSGNTIYF.

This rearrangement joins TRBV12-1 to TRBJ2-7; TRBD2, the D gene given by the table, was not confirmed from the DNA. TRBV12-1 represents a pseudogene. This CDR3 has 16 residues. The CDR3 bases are TGTGCCAGCAGCTGCCGACTAGCGGGTTACTCCTACGAGCAGTACTTC. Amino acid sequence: CASSCRLAGYSYEQYF.

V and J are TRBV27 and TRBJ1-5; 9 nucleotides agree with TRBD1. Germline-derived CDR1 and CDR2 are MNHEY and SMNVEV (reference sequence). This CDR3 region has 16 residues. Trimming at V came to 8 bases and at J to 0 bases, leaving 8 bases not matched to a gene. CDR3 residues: CASSGTGSYSNQPQHF. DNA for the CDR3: TGTGCCAGCTCCGGGACAGGGTCTTATAGCAATCAGCCCCAGCATTTT.

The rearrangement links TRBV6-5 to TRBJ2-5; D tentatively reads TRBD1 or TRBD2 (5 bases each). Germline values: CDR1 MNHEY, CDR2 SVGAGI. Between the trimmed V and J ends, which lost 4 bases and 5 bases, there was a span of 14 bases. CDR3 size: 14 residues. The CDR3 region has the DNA TGTGCCAGCAGTTCACGGACACGAGGGGAGACCCAGTACTTC. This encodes CASSSRTRGETQYF.

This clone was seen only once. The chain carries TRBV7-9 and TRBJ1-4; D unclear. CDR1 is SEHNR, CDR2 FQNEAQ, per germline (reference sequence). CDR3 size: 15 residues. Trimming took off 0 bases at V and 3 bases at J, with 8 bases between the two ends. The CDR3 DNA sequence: TGTGCCAGCAGCTTAGCGCCCAACCCTAATGAAAAACTGTTTTTT. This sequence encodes CASSLAPNPNEKLFF. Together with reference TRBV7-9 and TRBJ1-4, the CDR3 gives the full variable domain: DTGVSQNPRHKITKRGQNVTFRCDPISEHNRLYWYRQTLGQGPEFLTYFQNEAQLEKSRLLSDRFSAERPKGSFSTLEIQRTEQGDSAMYLCASSLAPNPNEKLFFGSGTQLSVL.

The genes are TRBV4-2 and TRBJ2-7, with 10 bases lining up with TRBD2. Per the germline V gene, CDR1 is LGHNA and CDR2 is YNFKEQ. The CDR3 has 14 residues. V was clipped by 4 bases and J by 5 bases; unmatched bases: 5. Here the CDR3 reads CASSLGTSANEQYF. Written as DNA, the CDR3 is TGTGCCAGCAGCCTCGGGACTAGCGCCAACGAGCAGTACTTC.

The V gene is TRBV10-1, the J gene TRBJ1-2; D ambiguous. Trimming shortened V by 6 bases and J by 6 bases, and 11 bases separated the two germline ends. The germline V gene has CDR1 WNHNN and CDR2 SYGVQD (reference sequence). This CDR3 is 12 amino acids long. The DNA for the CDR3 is TGCGCCAGCAGAGCGCCAGTTCATGGCTACACCTTC. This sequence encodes CASRAPVHGYTF.

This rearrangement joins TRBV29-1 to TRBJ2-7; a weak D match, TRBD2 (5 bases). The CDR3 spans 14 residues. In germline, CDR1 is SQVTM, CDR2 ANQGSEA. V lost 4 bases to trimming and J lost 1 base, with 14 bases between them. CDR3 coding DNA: TGCAGCGTTGTAACACGGACTTCATCCTACGAGCAGTACTTC. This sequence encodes CSVVTRTSSYEQYF.

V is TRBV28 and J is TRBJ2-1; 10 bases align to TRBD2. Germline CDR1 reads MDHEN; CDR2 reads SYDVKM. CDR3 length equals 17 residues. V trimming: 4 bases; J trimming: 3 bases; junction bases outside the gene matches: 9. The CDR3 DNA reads TGTGCCAGCAGTTCGTTGAATAGCGGGAGGTACTACAATGAGCAGTTCTTC. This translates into CASSSLNSGRYYNEQFF. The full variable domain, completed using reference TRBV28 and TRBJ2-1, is DVKVTQSSRYLVKRTGEKVFLECVQDMDHENMFWYRQDPGLGLRLIYFSYDVKMKEKGDIPEGYSVSREKKERFSLILESASTNQTSMYLCASSSLNSGRYYNEQFFGPGTRLTVL.

Here the CDR3 reads CASSALAGAYNEQFF. The CDR3 region has the DNA TGTGCCAGCAGCGCTTTAGCGGGGGCCTACAATGAGCAGTTCTTC. The rearrangement joins TRBV9 to TRBJ2-1, with 9 bases aligning to TRBD2. The CDR3 consists of 15 residues. Per the germline V gene, CDR1 is SGDLS and CDR2 is YYNGEE. V shed 3 bases and J 2 bases; nucleotides not matched to a gene: 3.

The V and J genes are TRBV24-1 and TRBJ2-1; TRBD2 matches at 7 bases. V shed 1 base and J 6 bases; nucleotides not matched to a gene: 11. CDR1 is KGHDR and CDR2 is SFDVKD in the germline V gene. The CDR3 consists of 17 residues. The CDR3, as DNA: TGTGCCACCAGTGATTTTGGGGGAGGGCCGACGGGCAATGAGCAGTTCTTC. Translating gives CATSDFGGGPTGNEQFF.

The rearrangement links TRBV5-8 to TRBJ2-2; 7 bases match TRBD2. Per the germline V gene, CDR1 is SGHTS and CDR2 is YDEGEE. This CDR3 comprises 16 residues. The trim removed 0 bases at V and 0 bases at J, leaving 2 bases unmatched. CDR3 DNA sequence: TGTGCCAGCAGCTTGGGGGACTACGCGAACACCGGGGAGCTGTTTTTT. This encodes CASSLGDYANTGELFF.